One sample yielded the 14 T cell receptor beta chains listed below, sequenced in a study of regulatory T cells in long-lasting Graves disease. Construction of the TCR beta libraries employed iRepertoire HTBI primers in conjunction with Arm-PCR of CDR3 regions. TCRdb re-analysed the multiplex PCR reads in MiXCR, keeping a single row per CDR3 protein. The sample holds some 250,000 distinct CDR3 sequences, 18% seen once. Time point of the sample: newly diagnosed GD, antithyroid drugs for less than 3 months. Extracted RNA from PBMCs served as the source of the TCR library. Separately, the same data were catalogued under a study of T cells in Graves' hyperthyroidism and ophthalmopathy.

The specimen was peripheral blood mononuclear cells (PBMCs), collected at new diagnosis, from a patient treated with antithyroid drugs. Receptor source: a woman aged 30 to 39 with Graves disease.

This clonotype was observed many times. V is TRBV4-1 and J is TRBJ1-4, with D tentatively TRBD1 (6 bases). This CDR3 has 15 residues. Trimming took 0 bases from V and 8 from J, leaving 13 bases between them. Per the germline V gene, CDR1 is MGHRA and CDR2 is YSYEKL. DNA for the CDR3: TGCGCCAGCAGCCAAGATCACAGGGCGACGGAAAAACTGTTTTTT. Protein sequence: CASSQDHRATEKLFF.

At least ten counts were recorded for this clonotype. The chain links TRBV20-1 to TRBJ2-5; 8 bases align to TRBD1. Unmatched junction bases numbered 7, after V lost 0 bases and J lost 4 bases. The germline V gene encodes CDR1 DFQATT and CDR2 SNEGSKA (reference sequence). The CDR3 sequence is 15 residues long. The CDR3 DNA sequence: TGCAGTGCTAGAGATCCCAGCAGGGGGCTAGAGACCCAGTACTTC. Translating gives CSARDPSRGLETQYF.

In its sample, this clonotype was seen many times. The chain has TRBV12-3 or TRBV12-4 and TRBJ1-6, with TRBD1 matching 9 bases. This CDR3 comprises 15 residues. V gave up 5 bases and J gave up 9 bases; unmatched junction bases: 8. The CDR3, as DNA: TGTGCCAGCAGTGGTACAGGGGGCGGGGGTTCACCCCTCCACTTT. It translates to CASSGTGGGGSPLHF.

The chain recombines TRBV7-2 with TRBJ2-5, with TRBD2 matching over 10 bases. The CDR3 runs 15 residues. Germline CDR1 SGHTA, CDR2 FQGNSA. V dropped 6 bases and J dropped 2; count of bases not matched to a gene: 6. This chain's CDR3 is CASSASGGPQETQYF. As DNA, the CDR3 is TGTGCCAGCAGTGCTAGCGGGGGCCCGCAAGAGACCCAGTACTTC.

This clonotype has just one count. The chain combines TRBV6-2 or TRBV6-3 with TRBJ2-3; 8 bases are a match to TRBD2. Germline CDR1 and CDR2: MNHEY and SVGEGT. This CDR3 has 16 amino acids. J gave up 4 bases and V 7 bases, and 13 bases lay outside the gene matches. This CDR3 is CASTYEPSGGADTQYF. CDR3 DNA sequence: TGTGCCAGCACCTACGAACCCTCGGGAGGGGCAGATACGCAGTATTTT.

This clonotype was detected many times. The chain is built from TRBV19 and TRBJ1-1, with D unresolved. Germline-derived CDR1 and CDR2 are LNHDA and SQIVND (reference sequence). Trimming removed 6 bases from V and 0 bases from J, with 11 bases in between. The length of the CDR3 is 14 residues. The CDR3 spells CASRGWVMNTEAFF. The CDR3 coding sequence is TGTGCCAGTAGGGGCTGGGTCATGAACACTGAAGCTTTCTTT.

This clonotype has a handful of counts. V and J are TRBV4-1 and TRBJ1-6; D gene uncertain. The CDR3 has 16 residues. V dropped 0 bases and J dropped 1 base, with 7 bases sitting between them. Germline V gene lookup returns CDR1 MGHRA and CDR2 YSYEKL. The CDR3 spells CASSQDAGSYNSPLHF. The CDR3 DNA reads TGCGCCAGCAGCCAAGATGCGGGGTCCTATAATTCACCCCTCCACTTT.

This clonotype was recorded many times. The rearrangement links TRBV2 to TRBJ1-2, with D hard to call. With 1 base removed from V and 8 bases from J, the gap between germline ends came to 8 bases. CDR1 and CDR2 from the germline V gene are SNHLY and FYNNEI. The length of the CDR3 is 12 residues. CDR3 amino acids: CASSEDRYGYTF. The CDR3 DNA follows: TGTGCCAGCAGTGAAGACCGCTACGGCTACACCTTC.

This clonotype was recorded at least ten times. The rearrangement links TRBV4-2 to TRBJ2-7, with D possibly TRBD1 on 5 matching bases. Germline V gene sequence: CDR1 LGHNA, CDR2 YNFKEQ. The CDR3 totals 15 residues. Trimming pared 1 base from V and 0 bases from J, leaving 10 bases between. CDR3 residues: CASSQGSGPSYEQYF. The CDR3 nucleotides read TGTGCCAGCAGCCAAGGTTCAGGGCCCTCCTACGAGCAGTACTTC.

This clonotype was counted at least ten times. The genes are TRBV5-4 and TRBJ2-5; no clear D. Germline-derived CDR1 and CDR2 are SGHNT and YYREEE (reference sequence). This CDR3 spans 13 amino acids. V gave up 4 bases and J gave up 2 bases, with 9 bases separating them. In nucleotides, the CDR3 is TGTGCCAGCAGCGTGGTCAGTCAAGAGACCCAGTACTTC. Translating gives CASSVVSQETQYF.

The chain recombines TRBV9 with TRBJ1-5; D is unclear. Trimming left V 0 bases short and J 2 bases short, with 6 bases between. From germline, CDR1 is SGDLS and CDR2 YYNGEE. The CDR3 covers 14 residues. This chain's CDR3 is CASSVDHGNQPQHF. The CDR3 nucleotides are TGTGCCAGCAGCGTAGATCACGGCAATCAGCCCCAGCATTTT.

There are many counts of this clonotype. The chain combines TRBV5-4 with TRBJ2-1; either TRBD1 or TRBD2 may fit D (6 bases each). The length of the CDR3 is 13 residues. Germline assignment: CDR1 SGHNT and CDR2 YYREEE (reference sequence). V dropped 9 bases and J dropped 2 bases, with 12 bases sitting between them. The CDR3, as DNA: TGTGCCACATACGGGGGCACCTACAATGAGCAGTTCTTC. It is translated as CATYGGTYNEQFF.

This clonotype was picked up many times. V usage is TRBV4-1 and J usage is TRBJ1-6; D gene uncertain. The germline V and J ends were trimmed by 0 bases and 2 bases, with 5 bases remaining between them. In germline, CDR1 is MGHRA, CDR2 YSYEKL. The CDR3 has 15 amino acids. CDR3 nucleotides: TGCGCCAGCAGCCAAGAAGAGGCCTATAATTCACCCCTCCACTTT. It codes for CASSQEEAYNSPLHF.

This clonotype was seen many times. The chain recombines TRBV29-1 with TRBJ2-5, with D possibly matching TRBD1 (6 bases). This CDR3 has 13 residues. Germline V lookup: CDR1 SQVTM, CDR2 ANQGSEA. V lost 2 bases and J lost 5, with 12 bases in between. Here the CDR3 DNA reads TGCAGCGTTGAACAGGGGCGCGGGGAGACCCAGTACTTC. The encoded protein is CSVEQGRGETQYF.